This T cell receptor beta chain is from a study of cytomegalovirus exposure and HLA in healthy donors. Overall study results and limits: Presence/absence analysis assumed near-uniform sequencing depth across donors.

Trimming stripped 6 bases from V and 3 bases from J, with 11 bases between. The CDR3 extends over 13 amino acids. Germline V gives CDR1 SGHTA, CDR2 FQGTGA. As for this clone: Its antigen is not identified.

13 Jbeta primers and 60 Vbeta primers were used for the PCR. Profiling relied on immunoSEQ multiplex PCR, and the TCRdb table lists in-frame clones only, not all of them. The profile shows some 160,000 clones, about three quarters of them singletons. The chain joins TRBV7-3 to TRBJ1-1; a possible D gene is TRBD1 (6 bases). This receptor was taken from a woman aged 30 to 39 in good health and CMV-seronegative. Sequenced material: PBMCs. Here the CDR3 reads CASRQDSHTEAFF. The CDR3 nucleotides are TGTGCCAGCAGACAGGACAGTCACACTGAAGCTTTCTTT.